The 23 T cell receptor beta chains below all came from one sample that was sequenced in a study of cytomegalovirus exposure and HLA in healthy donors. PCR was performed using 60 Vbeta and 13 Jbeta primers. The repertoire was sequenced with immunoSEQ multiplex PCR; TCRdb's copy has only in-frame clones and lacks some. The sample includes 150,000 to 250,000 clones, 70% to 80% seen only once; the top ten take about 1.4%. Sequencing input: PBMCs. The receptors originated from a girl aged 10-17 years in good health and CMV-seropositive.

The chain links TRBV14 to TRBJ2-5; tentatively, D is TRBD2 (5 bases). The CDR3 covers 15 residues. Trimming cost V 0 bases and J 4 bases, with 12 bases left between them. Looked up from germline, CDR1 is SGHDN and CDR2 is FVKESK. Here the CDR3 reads CASSQDRRLLETQYF. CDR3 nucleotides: TGTGCCAGCAGCCAAGACAGGAGGTTGCTAGAGACCCAGTACTTC. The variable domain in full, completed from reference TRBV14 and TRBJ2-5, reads EAGVTQFPSHSVIEKGQTVTLRCDPISGHDNLYWYRRVMGKEIKFLLHFVKESKQDESGMPNNRFLAERTGGTYSTLKVQPAELEDSGVYFCASSQDRRLLETQYFGPGTRLLVL.

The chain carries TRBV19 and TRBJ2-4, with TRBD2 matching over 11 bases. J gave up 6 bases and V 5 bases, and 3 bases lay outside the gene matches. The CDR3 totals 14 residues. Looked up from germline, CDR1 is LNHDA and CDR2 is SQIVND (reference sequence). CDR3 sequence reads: CASSELAGVNIQYF. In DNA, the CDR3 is TGTGCCAGTAGTGAACTAGCGGGGGTAAACATTCAGTACTTC.

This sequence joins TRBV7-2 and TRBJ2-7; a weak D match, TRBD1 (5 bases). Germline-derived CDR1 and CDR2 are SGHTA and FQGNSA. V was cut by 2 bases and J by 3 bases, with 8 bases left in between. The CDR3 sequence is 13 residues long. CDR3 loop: CASSLRQNYEQYF. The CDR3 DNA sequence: TGTGCCAGCAGCTTACGACAGAACTACGAGCAGTACTTC.

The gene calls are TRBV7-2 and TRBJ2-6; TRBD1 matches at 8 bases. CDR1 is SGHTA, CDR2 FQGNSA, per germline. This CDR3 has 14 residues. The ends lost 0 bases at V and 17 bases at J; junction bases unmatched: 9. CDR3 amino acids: CASSLATGESSMTF. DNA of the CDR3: TGTGCCAGCAGCTTAGCGACAGGGGAATCTTCAATGACTTTC.

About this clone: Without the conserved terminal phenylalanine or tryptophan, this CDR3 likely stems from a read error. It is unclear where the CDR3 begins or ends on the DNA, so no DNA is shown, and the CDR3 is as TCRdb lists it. The CDR3: CASSPRPGQAL. J is TRBJ1-2 and V is TRBV7-9; the table's TRBD1 call for D was not verified on the DNA. CDR1 is SEHNR and CDR2 is FQNEAQ in the germline V gene (reference sequence). With termini counted, the CDR3 has 11 amino acids.

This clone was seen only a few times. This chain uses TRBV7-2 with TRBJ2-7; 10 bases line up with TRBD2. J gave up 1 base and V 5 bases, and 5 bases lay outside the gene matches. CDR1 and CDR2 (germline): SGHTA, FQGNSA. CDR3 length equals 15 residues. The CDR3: CASSNSGGRSYEQYF. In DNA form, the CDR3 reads TGTGCCAGCAGCAATAGCGGGGGGCGATCCTACGAGCAGTACTTC.

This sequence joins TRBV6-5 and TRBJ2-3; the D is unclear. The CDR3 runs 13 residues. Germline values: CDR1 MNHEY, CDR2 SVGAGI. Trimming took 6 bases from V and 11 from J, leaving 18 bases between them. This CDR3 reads CASRLDVGEKQYF. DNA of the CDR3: TGTGCCAGCAGACTGGATGTCGGAGAGAAGCAGTATTTT.

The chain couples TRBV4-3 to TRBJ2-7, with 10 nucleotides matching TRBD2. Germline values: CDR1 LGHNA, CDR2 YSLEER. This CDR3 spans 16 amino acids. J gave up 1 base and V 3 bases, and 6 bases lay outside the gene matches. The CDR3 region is CASSQGLAGASYEQYF. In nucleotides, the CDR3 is TGCGCCAGCAGCCAGGGGCTAGCGGGGGCATCCTACGAGCAGTACTTC.

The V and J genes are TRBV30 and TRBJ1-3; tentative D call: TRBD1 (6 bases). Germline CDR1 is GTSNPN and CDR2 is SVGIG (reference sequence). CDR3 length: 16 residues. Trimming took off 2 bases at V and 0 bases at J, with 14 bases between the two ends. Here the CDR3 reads CAWSPWGGLSGNTIYF. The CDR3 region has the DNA TGTGCCTGGAGTCCTTGGGGGGGGCTCTCTGGAAACACCATATATTTT.

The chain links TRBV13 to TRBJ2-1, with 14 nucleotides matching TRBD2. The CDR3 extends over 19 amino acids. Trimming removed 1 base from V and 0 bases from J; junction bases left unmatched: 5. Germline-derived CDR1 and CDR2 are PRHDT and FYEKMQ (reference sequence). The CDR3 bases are TGTGCCAGCAGCTTAGATGGACTAGCGGGGGGAAGCTCCTACAATGAGCAGTTCTTC. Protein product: CASSLDGLAGGSSYNEQFF.

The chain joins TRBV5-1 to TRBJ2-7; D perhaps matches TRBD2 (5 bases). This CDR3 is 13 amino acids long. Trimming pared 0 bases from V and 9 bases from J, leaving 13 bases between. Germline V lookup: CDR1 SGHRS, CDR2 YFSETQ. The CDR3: CASSLAGRSSQYF. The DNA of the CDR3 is TGCGCCAGCAGCTTGGCGGGAAGGTCGTCGCAGTACTTC. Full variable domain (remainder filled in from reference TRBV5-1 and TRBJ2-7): KAGVTQTPRYLIKTRGQQVTLSCSPISGHRSVSWYQQTPGQGLQFLFEYFSETQRNKGNFPGRFSGRQFSNSRSEMNVSTLELGDSALYLCASSLAGRSSQYFGPGTRLTVT.

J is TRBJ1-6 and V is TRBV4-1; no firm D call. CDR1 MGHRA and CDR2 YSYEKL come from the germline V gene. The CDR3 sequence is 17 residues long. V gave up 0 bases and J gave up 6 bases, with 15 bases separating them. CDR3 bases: TGCGCCAGCAGCCAAGATATGTGGGGTAGCGCTAATTCACCCCTCCACTTT. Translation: CASSQDMWGSANSPLHF.

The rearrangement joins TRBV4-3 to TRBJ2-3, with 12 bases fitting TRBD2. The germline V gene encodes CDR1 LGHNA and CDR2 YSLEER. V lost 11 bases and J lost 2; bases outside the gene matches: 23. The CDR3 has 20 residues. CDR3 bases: TGCGCCGGTCCTCCGAACACTAGCGGGGGGCCCCTCAAATACACAGATACGCAGTATTTT. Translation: CAGPPNTSGGPLKYTDTQYF.

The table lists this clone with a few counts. The CDR3 is CASSQEYGFGQGRAKNIQYF. The DNA for the CDR3 is TGCGCCAGCAGCCAAGAGTACGGGTTTGGACAGGGAAGAGCCAAAAACATTCAGTACTTC. This rearrangement joins TRBV4-3 to TRBJ2-4; TRBD1 matches at 8 bases. V lost 0 bases to trimming and J lost 0 bases; unmatched junction nucleotides: 13. The CDR3 is 20 amino acids. The V gene's germline CDR1 is LGHNA and CDR2 YSLEER.

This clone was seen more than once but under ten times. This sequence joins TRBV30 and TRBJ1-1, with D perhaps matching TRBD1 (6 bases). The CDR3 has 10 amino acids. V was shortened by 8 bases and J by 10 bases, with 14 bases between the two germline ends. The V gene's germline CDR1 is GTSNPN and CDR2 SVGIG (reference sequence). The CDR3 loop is CAQQGLRAFF. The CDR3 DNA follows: TGTGCCCAACAGGGTTTGCGAGCTTTCTTT.

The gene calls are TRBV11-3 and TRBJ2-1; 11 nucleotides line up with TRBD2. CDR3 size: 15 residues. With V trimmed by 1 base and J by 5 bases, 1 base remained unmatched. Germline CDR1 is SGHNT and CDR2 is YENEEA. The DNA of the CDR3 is TGTGCCAGCAGCTTAGCGGGACTAGCGGACAATGAGCAGTTCTTC. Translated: CASSLAGLADNEQFF.

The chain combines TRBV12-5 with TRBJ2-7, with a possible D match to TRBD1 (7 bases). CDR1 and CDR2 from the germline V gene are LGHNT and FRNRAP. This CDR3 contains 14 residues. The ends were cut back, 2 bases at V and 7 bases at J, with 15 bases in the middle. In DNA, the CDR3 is TGTGCTAGTGGTTTGCTTACAGGGGCGGGGGAGCAGTACTTC. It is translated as CASGLLTGAGEQYF. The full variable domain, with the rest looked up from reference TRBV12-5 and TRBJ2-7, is DARVTQTPRHKVTEMGQEVTMRCQPILGHNTVFWYRQTMMQGLELLAYFRNRAPLDDSGMPKDRFSAEMPDATLATLKIQPSEPRDSAVYFCASGLLTGAGEQYFGPGTRLTVT.

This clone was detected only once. CDR3 in amino acids: CASSQPGMNTEAFF. The CDR3 nucleotides read TGCGCCAGCAGCCAACCAGGGATGAACACTGAAGCTTTCTTT. This rearrangement joins TRBV4-1 to TRBJ1-1; a weak D match, TRBD1 (5 bases). This CDR3 has 14 amino acids. The germline V and J ends were trimmed by 2 bases and 0 bases, with 7 bases remaining between them. CDR1 is MGHRA, CDR2 YSYEKL, per germline.

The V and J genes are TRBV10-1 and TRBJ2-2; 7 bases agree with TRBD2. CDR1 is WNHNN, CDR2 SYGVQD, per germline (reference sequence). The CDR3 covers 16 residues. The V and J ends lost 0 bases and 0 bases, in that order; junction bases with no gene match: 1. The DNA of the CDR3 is TGCGCCAGCAGTGAGTCGGGGGGGTCGAACACCGGGGAGCTGTTTTTT. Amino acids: CASSESGGSNTGELFF.

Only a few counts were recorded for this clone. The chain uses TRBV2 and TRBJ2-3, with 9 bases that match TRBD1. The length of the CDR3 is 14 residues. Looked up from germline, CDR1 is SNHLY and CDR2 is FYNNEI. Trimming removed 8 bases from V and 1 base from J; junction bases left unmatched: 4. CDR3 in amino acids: CASGGDRGTDTQYF. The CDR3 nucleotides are TGTGCCAGCGGTGGGGACAGGGGCACAGATACGCAGTATTTT.

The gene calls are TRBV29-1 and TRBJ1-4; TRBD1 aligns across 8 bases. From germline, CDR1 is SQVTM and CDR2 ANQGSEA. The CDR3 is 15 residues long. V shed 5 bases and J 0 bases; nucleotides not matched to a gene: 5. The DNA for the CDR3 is TGCAGCGTTCTGCAGGGGGCCCCAACTAATGAAAAACTGTTTTTT. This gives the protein CSVLQGAPTNEKLFF.

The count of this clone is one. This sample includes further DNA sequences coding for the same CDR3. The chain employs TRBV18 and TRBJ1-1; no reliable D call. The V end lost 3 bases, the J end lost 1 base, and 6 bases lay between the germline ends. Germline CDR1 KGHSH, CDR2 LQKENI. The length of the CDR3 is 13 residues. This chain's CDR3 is CASSPRENTEAFF. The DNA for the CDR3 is TGTGCCAGCTCACCCCGGGAGAACACTGAAGCTTTCTTT.

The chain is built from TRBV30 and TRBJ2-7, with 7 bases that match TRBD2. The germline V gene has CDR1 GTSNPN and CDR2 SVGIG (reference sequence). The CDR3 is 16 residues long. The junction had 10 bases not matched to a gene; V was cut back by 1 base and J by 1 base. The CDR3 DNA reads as TGTGCCTGGAGTGCCCCCTGGCGGGGGAATTCCTACGAGCAGTACTTC. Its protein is CAWSAPWRGNSYEQYF.